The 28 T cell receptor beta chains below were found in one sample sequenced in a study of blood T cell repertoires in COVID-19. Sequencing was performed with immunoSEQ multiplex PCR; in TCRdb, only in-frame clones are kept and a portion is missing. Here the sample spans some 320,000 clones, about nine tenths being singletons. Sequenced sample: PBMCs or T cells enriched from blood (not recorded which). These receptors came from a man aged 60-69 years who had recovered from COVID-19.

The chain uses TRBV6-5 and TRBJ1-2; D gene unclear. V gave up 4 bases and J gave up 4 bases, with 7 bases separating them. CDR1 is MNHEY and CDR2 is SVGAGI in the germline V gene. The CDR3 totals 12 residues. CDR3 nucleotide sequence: TGTGCCAGCAGTTTGGACTTCTATGGCTACACCTTC. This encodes CASSLDFYGYTF.

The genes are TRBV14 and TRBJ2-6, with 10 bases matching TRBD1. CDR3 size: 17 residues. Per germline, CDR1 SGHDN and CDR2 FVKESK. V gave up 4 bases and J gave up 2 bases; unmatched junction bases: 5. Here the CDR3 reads CASSPDRGFTGANVLTF. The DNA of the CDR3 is TGTGCCAGCAGCCCGGACAGGGGGTTCACTGGGGCCAACGTCCTGACTTTC.

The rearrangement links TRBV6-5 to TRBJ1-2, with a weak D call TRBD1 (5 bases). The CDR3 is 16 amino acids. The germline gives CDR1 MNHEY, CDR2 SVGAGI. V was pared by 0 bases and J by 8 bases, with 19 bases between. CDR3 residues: CASSYSGVGKGLGYTF. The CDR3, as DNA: TGTGCCAGCAGTTACTCGGGGGTGGGGAAGGGACTAGGCTACACCTTC.

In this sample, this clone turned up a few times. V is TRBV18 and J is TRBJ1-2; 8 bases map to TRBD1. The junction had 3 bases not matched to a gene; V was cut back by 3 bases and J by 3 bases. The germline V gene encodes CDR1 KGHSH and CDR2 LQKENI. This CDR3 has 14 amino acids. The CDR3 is CASSPDRVDYGYTF. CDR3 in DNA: TGTGCCAGCTCACCGGACAGGGTCGACTATGGCTACACCTTC.

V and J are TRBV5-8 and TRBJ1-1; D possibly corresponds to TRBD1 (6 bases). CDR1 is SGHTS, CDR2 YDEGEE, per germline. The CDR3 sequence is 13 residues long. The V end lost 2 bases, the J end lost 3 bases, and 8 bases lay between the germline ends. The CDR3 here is CASSLGGDTEAFF. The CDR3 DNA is TGTGCCAGCAGCTTAGGGGGGGACACTGAAGCTTTCTTT.

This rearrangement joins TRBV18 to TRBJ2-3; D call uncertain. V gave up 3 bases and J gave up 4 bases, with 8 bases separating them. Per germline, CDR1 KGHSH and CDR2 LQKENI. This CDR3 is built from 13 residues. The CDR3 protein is CASSPTTPDTQYF. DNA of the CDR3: TGTGCCAGCTCACCGACAACCCCAGATACGCAGTATTTT.

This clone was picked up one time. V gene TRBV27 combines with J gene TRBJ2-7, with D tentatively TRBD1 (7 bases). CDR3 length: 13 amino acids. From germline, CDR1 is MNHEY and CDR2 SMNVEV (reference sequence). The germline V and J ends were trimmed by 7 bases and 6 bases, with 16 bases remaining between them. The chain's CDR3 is CASKTSQGGEQYF. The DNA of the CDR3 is TGTGCCAGCAAAACATCGCAGGGGGGCGAGCAGTACTTC.

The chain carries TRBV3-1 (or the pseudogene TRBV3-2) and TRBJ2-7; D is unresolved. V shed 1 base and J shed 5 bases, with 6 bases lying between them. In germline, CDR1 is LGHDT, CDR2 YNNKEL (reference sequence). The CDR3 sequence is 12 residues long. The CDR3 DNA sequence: TGTGCCAGCAGCCAAGGGGCCCACGAGCAGTACTTC. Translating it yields CASSQGAHEQYF.

The CDR3 is CASSAYDSYDEKLFF. As DNA, the CDR3 is TGTGCCAGCAGTGCTTACGACAGTTATGACGAAAAACTGTTTTTT. V usage is TRBV27 and J usage is TRBJ1-4; D is possibly TRBD1 (5 bases). Germline loops: CDR1 MNHEY, CDR2 SMNVEV (reference sequence). V lost 5 bases and J lost 8, with 18 bases in between. The CDR3 has 15 amino acids.

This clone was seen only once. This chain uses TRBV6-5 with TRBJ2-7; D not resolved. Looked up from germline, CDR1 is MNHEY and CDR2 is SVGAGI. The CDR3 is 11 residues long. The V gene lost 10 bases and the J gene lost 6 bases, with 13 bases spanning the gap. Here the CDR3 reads CATHEWFEQYF. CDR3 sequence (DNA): TGTGCCACCCATGAGTGGTTCGAGCAGTACTTC.

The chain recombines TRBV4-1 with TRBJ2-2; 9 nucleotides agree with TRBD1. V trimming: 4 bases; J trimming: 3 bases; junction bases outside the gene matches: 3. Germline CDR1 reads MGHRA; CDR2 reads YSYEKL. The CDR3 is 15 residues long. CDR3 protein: CASSRGQGYTGELFF. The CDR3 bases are TGCGCCAGCAGCCGGGGACAGGGCTACACCGGGGAGCTGTTTTTT.

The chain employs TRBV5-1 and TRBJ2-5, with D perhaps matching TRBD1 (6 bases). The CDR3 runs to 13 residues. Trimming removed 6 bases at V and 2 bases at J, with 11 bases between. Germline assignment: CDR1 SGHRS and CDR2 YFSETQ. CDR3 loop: CASTGQPQETQYF. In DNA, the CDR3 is TGCGCCAGCACCGGACAGCCACAAGAGACCCAGTACTTC.

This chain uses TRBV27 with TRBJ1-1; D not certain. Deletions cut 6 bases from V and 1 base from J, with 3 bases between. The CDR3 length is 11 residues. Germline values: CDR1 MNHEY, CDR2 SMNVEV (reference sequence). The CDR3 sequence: CASSSNTEAFF. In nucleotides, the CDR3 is TGTGCCAGCAGCTCGAACACTGAAGCTTTCTTT.

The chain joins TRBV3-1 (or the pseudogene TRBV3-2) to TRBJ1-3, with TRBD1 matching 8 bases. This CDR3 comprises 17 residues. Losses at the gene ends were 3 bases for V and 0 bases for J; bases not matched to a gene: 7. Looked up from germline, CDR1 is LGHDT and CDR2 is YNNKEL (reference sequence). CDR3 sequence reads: CASSQYDRGDSGNTIYF. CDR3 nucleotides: TGTGCCAGCAGCCAGTACGACAGGGGAGACTCTGGAAACACCATATATTTT.

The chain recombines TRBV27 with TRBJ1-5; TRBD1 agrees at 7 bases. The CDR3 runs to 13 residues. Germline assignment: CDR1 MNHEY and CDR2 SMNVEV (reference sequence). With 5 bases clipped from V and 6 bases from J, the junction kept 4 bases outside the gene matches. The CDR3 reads CASSTTGVQPQHF. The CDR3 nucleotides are TGTGCCAGCAGTACTACAGGGGTTCAGCCCCAGCATTTT.

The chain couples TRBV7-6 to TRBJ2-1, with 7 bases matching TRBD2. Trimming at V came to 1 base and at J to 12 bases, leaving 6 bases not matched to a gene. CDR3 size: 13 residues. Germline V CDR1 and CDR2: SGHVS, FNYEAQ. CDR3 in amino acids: CASSLGEAGTQFF. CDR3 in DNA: TGTGCCAGCAGCTTAGGGGAAGCGGGAACGCAGTTCTTC.

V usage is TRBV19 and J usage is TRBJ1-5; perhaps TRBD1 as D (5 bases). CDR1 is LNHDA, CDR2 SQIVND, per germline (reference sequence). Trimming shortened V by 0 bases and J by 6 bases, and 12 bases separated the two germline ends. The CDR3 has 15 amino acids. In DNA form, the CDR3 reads TGTGCCAGTAGTATAGATGGGGCAGGGTTTCAGCCCCAGCATTTT. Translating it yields CASSIDGAGFQPQHF.

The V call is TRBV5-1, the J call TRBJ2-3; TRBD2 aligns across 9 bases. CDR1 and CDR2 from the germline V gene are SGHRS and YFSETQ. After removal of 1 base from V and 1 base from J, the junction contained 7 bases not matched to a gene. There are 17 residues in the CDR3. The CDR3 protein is CASSLLASGARTDTQYF. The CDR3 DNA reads TGCGCCAGCAGCTTGTTGGCTAGCGGGGCCCGCACAGATACGCAGTATTTT.

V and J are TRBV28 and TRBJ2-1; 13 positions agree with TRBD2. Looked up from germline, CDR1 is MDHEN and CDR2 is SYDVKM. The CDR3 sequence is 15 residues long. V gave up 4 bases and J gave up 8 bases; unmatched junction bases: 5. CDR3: CASSSGLAGVYEQFF. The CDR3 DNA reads TGTGCCAGCAGTTCCGGACTAGCGGGAGTCTATGAGCAGTTCTTC.

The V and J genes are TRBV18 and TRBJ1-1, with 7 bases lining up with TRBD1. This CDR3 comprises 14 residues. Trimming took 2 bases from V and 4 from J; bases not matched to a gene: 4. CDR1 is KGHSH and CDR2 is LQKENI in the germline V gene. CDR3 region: CASSPKGAPTEAFF. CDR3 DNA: TGTGCCAGCTCACCAAAGGGGGCGCCCACTGAAGCTTTCTTT.

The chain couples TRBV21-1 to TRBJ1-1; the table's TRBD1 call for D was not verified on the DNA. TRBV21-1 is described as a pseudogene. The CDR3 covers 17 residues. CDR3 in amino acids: CASSNRDRGSLNTEAFF. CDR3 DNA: TGTGCCAGCAGCAACCGAGACAGGGGGAGCTTGAACACTGAAGCTTTCTTT.

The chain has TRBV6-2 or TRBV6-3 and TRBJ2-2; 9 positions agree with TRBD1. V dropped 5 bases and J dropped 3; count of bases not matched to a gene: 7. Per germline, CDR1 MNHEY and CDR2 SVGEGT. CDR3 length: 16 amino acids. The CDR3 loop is CASSQDRGRDTGELFF. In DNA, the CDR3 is TGTGCCAGCAGTCAAGACAGGGGGAGGGACACCGGGGAGCTGTTTTTT.

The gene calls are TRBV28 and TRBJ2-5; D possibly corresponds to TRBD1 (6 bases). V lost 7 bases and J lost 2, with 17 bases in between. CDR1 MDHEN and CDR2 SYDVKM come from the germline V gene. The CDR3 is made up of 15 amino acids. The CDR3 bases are TGTGCCAGCAAGAGGGTTGGGGGCGGGCAAGAGACCCAGTACTTC. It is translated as CASKRVGGGQETQYF.

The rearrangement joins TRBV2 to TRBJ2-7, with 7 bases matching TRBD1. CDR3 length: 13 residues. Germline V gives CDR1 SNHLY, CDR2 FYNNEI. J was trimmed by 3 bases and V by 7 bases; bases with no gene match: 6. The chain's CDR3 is CASKERGLYEQYF. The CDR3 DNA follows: TGTGCCAGCAAGGAGAGGGGGCTCTACGAGCAGTACTTC.

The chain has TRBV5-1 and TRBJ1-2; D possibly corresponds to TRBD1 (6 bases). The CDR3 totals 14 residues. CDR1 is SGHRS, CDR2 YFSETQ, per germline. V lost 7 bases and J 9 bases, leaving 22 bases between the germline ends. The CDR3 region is CASQVAQDSRSYTF. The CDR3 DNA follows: TGCGCCAGCCAAGTCGCGCAGGACAGTCGAAGCTACACCTTC.

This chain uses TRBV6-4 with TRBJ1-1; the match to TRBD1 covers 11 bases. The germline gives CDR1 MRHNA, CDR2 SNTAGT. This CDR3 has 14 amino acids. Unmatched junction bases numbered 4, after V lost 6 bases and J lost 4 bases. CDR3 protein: CASSSGTGGTEAFF. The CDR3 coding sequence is TGTGCCAGCAGCTCCGGGACAGGGGGCACTGAAGCTTTCTTT.

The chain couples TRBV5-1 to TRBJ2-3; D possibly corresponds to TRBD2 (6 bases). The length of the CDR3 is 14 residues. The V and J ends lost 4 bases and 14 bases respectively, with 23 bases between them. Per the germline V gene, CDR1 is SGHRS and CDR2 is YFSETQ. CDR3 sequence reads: CASSLGTGRLGWYF. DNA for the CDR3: TGCGCCAGCAGCCTGGGGACGGGTAGACTAGGTTGGTATTTT.

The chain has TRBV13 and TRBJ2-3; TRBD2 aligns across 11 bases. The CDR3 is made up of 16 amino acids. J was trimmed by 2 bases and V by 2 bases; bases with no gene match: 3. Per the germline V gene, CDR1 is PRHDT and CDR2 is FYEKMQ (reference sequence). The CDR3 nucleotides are TGTGCCAGCAGCTTAAGACTAGCGGGACTCACAGATACGCAGTATTTT. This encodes CASSLRLAGLTDTQYF.